These T cell receptor beta chains were read from a single sample in a study of control samples from healthy donors and cancer patients. Assay: immunoSEQ multiplex PCR; the TCRdb copy retains only in-frame clones and omits some. This sample has over 150,000 clones, with 85% to 95% found just once. Source material: blood. The source is a man aged 40-49 years in good health. Each CDR3 is given without its conserved first and last residue.

CDR3 protein | V gene
ASSLVVGYT | TRBV27
ASSESGYGYT | TRBV2
SAGGGGRLF | TRBV20-1
ASSWYRGQPQH | TRBV28
ASKGYSAPLGEQF | TRBV28
ASSVAGMGSIQY | TRBV6-1
ASSLSPGQVDTDTQY | TRBV11-2
ASSLTGVYGYT | TRBV28
ASSRQGLETQY | TRBV2
ASSQGTEAF | TRBV19
ASSLDTGGNSPLH | TRBV7-9
ASSIGRLFWETQY | TRBV19
ASSSSRKGGGNTEAF | TRBV10-2
ASSPRTGDTDTQY | TRBV6-5
ASSYAWRGVNTEAF | TRBV6-2/TRBV6-3
ASRRPGQGVNSPLH | TRBV4-1
ATSDLGQNPSSYNSPLH | TRBV24-1
ASSSRDPRQDTQY | TRBV11-2
ASSQGSNQPQH | TRBV18
ASSYRGGNTEAF | TRBV6-5
ASSPGQGDEQY | TRBV12-3/TRBV12-4
ASSRQDTNYGYT | TRBV6-5